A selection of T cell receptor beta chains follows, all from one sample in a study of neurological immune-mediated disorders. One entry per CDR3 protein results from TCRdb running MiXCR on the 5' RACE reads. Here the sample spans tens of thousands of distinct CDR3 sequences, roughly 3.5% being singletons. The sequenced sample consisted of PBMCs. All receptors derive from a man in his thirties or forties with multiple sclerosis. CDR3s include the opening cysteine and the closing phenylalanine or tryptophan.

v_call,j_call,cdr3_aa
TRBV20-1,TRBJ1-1,CSARDSNTEAFF
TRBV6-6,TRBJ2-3,CASSYSRGFTDTQYF
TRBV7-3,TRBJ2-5,CASSFSRGGGHLKETQYF
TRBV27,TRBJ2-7,CASSSLDREDEQYF
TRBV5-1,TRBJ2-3,CASSLGRGLPDTQYF
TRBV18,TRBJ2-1,CASSEAGSGGEQFF
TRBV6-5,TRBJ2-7,CASSYRGPYEQYF
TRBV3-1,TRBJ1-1,CASTGAGATEAFF
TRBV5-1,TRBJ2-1,CASSLGDRFNEQFF
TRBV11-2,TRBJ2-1,CASQGGGNEQFF
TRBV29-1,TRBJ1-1,CSSSGQGRAFF
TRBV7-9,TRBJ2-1,CASSLDRGLNSEQFF
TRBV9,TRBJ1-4,CASSRNWGRREKLFF
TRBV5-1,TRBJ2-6,CASGGGAGANVLTF
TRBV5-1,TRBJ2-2,CASSLMGANTGELFF
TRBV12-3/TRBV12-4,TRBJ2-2,CASKPGGGELFF
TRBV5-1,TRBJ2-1,CASSSSGGTYNEQFF
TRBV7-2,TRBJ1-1,CASSTQGLNTEAFF
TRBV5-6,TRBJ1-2,CASSYRRRNYGYTF
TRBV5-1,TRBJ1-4,CASKSGGPEAEKLFF
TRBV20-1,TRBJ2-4,CSATPPLAGLAKNIQYF
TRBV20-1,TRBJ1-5,CSAKGPYNQPQHF
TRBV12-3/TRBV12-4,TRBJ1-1,CASSRPGRVTEAFF
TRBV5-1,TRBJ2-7,CASSPDGPNEQYF
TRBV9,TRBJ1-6,CASSVEGVNSPLNF
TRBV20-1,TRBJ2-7,CSASPNWGAGEQYF